This T cell receptor beta chain appears in the sequencing data of a study of beta chain features in type 1 diabetes. Background on the study: Examination spanned over 85,000,000 sorted cells from all samples. Study conclusions and caveats: Among patients with Type 1 diabetes, TCRB CDR3s were moderately but significantly shorter in every one of the four CD4+ subsets. Among type 1 diabetes patients, VDJ junctions had fewer insertions and more deletions. The study left unresolved whether HLA type influences TCRB rearrangement.

The isolated RNA, all of it, was reverse transcribed, so expressed TCRB transcripts were what got sequenced. TCRdb's table, derived via immunoSEQ multiplex PCR, lists solely in-frame clones and lacks some. The sample includes some 500,000 clones, around 10% of them seen just once. Points on this clone: Its antigen is undetermined.

J was trimmed by 5 bases and V by 0 bases; bases with no gene match: 5. The germline V gene encodes CDR1 SGHRS and CDR2 YFSETQ. The CDR3 totals 15 residues. The clonotype was recovered from a woman between 18 and 30 years old in good health. Sequenced: naive CD4+ T cells from blood. V is TRBV5-1 and J is TRBJ2-4; 7 positions agree with TRBD2. CDR3 region: CASSLVGRAENIQYF. For the CDR3, the DNA is TGCGCCAGCAGCTTGGTAGGGAGGGCTGAAAACATTCAGTACTTC.